This T cell receptor beta chain was retrieved from a study of blood T cell repertoires in COVID-19. For the study at large: Samples taken during acute and convalescent COVID-19 were collected in the United States, Italy and Spain. PBMCs, B-cell-depleted T cells, or T cells provided the cDNA or gDNA that made up the material.

Per germline, CDR1 SGHAT and CDR2 FQNNGV. The CDR3 covers 13 residues. Trimming shortened V by 0 bases and J by 3 bases, and 6 bases separated the two germline ends. Per the authors' pipeline: The authors estimated nucleated cell counts from reference gene primer amplification. Only in-frame clones appear in the TCRdb table, and some are missing; sequencing was by immunoSEQ multiplex PCR. V and J calls plus clone size are reproduced from that table; the DNA served to infer D and trimming. The table lists 20,000 or so clones, around nine tenths of them singletons. The source is a human donor in a cohort sampled during active COVID-19. Sequencing was done on a sample of peripheral blood. The chain links TRBV11-2 to TRBJ2-7; tentatively, D is TRBD1 (5 bases). The CDR3 loop is CASSLEDSYEQYF. The CDR3 bases are TGTGCCAGCAGCTTAGAAGACAGCTACGAGCAGTACTTC.